This paragraph covers one T cell receptor beta chain sequence. Its antigen remains unidentified. The germline CDR1 and CDR2 sequences are SGHNT and YYREEE (reference sequence). Trimming pared 0 bases from V and 3 bases from J, leaving 15 bases between. This CDR3 has 16 amino acids. This specimen belongs to a study of cytomegalovirus exposure and HLA in healthy donors. Study-wide results and caveats: Further analysis, carried out later, found HLA-associated TCR beta chains more clonally expanded than equally common other chains. A later analysis found that most CMV-associated TCR beta chains appeared HLA-restricted. Among immune exposure information, only CMV serostatus was available.

PCR involved 60 Vbeta and 13 Jbeta primers. TCRdb's copy holds only in-frame clones and misses some; the assay was immunoSEQ multiplex PCR. This sample has 100,000 to 150,000 clones; over 60% occur once, and the top ten carry under 2%. The rearrangement uses TRBV5-4 and TRBJ1-1; maybe TRBD1 (6 bases). The receptor's source is a female donor in good health and CMV-seropositive. The sequencing sample was made of PBMCs. CDR3 residues: CASSLGDMAGYTEAFF. The CDR3 nucleotides are TGTGCCAGCAGCTTGGGGGACATGGCAGGGTACACTGAAGCTTTCTTT.